One and the same sample provided the 2 T cell receptor beta chains below, sequenced in a study of CD8 T cells in Susac syndrome (dated 2019 in TCRdb). Library method: the immunoSEQ multiplex PCR assay. RNA was extracted using the RNeasy kit, and roughly 0.45 to 1 ug of the RNA was reverse transcribed with random hexamers. The public reads were quality trimmed at Q25 with fastp and then assembled into clones with MiXCR by TCRdb, keeping productive beta chains. Identical CDR3 protein sequences are pooled into one entry, listed with their most common genes and DNA. The sample records more than 150,000 distinct CDR3 sequences, approximately 90% of which are singletons. Together, the top ten hold 0.08% of the sample. The sample consisted of CD4+ T cells from PBMCs. The receptors here all came from a human donor in good health.

The chain employs TRBV29-1 and TRBJ2-6; D gene uncertain. V was pared by 1 base and J by 2 bases, with 0 bases between. This CDR3 contains 12 residues. Germline CDR1 is SQVTM and CDR2 is ANQGSEA. CDR3 DNA sequence: TGCAGCGTTGAAGCTGGGGCCAACGTCCTGACTTTC. Translating it yields CSVEAGANVLTF.

This rearrangement joins TRBV29-1 to TRBJ1-1; D might be TRBD1 (6 bases). CDR1 and CDR2 (germline): SQVTM, ANQGSEA. The CDR3 has 15 residues. V was cut by 3 bases and J by 4 bases, with 18 bases left in between. The CDR3 coding sequence is TGCAGCGTTGAGGGACATAAAGGCTCAGCCACTGAAGCTTTCTTT. Amino acids: CSVEGHKGSATEAFF.